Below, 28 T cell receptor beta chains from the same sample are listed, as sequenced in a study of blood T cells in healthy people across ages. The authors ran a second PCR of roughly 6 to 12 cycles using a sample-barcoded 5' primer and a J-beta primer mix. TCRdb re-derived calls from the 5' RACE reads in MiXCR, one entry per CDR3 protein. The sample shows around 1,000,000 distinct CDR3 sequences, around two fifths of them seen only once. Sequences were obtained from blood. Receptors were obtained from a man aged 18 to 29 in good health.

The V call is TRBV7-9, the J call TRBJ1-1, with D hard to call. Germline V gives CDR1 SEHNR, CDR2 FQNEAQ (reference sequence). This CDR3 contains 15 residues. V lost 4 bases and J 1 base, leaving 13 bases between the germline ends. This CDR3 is CASSSGWAGNTEAFF. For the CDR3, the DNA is TGTGCCAGCAGCTCCGGTTGGGCGGGGAACACTGAAGCTTTCTTT.

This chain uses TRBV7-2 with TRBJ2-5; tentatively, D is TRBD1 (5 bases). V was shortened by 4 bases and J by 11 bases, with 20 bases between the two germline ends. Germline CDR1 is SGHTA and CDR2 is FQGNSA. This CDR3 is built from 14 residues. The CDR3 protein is CASSYQGSYNEQYF. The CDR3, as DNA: TGTGCCAGCAGCTATCAGGGTTCCTACAATGAGCAGTACTTC.

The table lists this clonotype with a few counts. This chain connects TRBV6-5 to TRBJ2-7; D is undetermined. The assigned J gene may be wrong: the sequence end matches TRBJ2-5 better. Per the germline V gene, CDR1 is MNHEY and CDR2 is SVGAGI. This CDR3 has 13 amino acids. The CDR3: CASRLDPGETQYF. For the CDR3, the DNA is TGTGCCAGCAGACTCGATCCAGGAGAGACCCAGTACTTC.

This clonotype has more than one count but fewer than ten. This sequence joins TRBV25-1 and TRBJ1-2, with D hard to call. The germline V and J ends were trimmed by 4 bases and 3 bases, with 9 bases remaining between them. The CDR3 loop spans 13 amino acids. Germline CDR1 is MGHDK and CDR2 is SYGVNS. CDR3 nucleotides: TGTGCCAGCAGTGGACAACATGACTATGGCTACACCTTC. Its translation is CASSGQHDYGYTF.

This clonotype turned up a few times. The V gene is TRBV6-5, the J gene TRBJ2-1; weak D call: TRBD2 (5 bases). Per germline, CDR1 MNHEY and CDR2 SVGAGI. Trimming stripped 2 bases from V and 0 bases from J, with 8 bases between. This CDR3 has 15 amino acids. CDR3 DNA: TGTGCCAGCAGTTACAAAGGGAGCTCCTACAATGAGCAGTTCTTC. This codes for CASSYKGSSYNEQFF.

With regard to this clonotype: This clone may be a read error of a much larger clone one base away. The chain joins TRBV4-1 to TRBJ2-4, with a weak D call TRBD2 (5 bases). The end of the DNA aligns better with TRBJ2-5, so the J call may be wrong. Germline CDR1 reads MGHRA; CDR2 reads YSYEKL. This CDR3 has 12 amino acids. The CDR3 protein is CTSSSRGETQYF. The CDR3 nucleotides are TGCACCAGCAGCTCCCGAGGGGAGACCCAGTACTTC.

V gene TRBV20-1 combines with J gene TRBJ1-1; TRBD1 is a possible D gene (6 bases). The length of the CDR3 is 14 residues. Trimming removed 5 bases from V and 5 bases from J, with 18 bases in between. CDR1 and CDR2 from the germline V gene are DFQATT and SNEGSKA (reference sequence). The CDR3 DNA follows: TGCAGTGCTCCAGACATAGGGGGGAAGACTGAAGCTTTCTTT. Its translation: CSAPDIGGKTEAFF.

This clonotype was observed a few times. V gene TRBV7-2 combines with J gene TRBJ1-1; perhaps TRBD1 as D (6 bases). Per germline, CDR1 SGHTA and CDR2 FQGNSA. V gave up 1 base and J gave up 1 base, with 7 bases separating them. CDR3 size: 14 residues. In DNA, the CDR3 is TGTGCCAGCAGCTTAGTGGGACAGAACACTGAAGCTTTCTTT. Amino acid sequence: CASSLVGQNTEAFF.

The CDR3 here is CASSVATPASGILITDTQYF. Here the CDR3 DNA reads TGTGCCAGCAGCGTAGCCACGCCCGCTAGCGGTATTCTTATCACAGATACGCAGTATTTT. This chain joins TRBV9 and TRBJ2-3; 7 positions agree with TRBD2. With V trimmed by 0 bases and J by 2 bases, 18 bases remained unmatched. The CDR3 is 20 residues long. The germline V gene has CDR1 SGDLS and CDR2 YYNGEE.

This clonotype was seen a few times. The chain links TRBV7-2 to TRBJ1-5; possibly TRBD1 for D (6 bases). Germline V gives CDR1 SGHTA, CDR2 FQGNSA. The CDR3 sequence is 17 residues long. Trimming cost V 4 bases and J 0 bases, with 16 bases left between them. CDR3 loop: CASSSGGPLYSNQPQHF. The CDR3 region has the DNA TGTGCCAGCAGCTCGGGGGGGCCACTTTATAGCAATCAGCCCCAGCATTTT.

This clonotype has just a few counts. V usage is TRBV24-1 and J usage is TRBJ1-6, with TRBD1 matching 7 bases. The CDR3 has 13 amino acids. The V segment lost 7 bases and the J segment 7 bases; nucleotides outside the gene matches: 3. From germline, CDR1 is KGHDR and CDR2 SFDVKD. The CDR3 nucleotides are TGTGCCACCAGGGGACAGCCAAATTCACCCCTCCACTTT. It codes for CATRGQPNSPLHF.

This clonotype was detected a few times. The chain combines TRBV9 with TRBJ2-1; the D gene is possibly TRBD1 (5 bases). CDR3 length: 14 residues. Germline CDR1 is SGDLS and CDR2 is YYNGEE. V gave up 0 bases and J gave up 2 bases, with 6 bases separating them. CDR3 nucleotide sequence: TGTGCCAGCAGCGTAGTACAGGCCTACAATGAGCAGTTCTTC. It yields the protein CASSVVQAYNEQFF.

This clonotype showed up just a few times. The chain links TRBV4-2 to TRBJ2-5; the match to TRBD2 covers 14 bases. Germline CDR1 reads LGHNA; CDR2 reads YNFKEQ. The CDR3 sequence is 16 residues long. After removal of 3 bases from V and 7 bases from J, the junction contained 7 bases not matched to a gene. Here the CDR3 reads CASSQAQTSGGATQYF. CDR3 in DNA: TGTGCCAGCAGCCAGGCCCAGACTAGCGGGGGGGCGACCCAGTACTTC.

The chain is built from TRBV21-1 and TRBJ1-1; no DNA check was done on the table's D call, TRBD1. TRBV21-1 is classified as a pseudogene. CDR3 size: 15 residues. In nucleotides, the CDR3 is TGTGCCAGCTTTCTCCTAGTGGACAGCTACACTGAAGCTTTCTTT. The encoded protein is CASFLLVDSYTEAFF.

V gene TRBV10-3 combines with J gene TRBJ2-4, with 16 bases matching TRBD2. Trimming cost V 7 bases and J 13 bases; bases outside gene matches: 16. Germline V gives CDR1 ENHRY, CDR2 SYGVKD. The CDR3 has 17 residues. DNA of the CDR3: TGTGCCATCACTCCGGGACTAGCGGGGGGGAATACGAATGAGCAGTACTTC. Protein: CAITPGLAGGNTNEQYF.

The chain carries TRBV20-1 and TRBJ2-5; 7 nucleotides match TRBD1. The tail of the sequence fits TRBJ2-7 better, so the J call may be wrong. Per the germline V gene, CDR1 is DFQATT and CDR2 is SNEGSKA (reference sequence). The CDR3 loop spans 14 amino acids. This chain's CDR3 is CSAREDRLTYEQYF. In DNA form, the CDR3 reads TGCAGTGCTAGAGAGGACAGGCTCACCTACGAGCAGTACTTC.

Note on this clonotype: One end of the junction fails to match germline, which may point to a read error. CDR3: CASSASGTSSYGQYF. The DNA for the CDR3 is TGTGCCAGCAGCGCCTCCGGGACGTCCTCCTACGGGCAGTACTTC. The rearrangement uses TRBV9 and TRBJ2-7; possibly TRBD1 or TRBD2 for D (5 bases each). The CDR3 spans 15 residues. Per the germline V gene, CDR1 is SGDLS and CDR2 is YYNGEE.

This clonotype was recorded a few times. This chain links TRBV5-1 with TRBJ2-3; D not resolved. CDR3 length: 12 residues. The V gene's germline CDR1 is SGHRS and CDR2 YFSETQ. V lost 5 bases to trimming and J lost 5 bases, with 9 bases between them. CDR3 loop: CASRPNRDTQYF. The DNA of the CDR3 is TGCGCCAGCAGGCCGAACAGAGATACGCAGTATTTT.

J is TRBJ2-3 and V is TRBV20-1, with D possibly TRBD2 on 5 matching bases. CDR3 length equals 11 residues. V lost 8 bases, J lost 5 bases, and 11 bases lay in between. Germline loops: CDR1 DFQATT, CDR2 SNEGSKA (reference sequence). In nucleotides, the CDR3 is TGCAGTCGGGAAACGGGAGATACGCAGTATTTT. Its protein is CSRETGDTQYF.

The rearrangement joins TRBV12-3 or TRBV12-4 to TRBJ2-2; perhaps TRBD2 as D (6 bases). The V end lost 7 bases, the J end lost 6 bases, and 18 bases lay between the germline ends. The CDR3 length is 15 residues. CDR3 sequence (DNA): TGTGCCAGCACTACGTCCGGGGGAGCGTCCGGGGAGCTGTTTTTT. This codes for CASTTSGGASGELFF.

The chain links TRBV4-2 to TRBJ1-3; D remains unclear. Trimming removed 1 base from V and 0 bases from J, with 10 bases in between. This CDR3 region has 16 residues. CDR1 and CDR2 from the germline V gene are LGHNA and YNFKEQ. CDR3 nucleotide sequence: TGTGCCAGCAGCCAAGCCCATCGGGACTCTGGAAACACCATATATTTT. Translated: CASSQAHRDSGNTIYF.

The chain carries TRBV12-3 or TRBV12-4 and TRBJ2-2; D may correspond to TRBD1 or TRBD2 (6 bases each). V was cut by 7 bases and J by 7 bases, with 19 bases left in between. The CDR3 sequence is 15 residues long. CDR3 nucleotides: TGTGCCAGCACCCTTTCTTCGGGGGCCGGCGGGGAGCTGTTTTTT. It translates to CASTLSSGAGGELFF.

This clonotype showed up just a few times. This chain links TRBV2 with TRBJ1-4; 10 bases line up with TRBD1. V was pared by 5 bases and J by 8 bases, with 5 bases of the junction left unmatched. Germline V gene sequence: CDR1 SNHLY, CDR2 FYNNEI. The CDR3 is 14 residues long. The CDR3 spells CASSIGQGGEKLFF. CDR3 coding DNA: TGTGCCAGCAGTATCGGACAGGGGGGAGAAAAACTGTTTTTT. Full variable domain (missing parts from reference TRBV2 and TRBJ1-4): EPEVTQTPSHQVTQMGQEVILRCVPISNHLYFYWYRQILGQKVEFLVSFYNNEISEKSEIFDDQFSVERPDGSNFTLKIRSTKLEDSAMYFCASSIGQGGEKLFFGSGTQLSVL.

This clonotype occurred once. The CDR3 loop reads CASSLFSGTNEQFF. In DNA, the CDR3 is TGCGCCAGCAGCTTGTTTTCAGGGACGAATGAGCAGTTCTTC. The chain is built from TRBV5-1 and TRBJ2-1; D assignment may be TRBD1 or TRBD2 (5 bases each). The germline V and J ends were trimmed by 1 base and 7 bases, with 12 bases remaining between them. CDR3 length equals 14 residues. Per the germline V gene, CDR1 is SGHRS and CDR2 is YFSETQ.

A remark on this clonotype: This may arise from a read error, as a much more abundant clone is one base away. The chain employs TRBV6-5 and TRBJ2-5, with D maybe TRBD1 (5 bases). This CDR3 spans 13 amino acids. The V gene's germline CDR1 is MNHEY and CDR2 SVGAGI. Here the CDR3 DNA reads TGTGCCAGCAGTTATGGACAACAAGAGACCGAGTACTTC. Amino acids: CASSYGQQETEYF.

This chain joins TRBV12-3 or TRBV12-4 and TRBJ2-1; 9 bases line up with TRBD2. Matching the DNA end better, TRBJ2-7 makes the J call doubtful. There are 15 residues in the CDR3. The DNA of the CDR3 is TGTGCCAGCAGTAGGGAGCGGGGGGCCTACAATGAGCAGTACTTC. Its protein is CASSRERGAYNEQYF.

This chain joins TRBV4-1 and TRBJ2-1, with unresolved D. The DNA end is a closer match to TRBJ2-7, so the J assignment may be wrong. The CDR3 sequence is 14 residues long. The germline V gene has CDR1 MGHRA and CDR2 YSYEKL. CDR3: CASSQDYRPNEQYF. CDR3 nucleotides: TGCGCCAGCAGCCAAGATTACAGACCCAATGAGCAGTACTTC.

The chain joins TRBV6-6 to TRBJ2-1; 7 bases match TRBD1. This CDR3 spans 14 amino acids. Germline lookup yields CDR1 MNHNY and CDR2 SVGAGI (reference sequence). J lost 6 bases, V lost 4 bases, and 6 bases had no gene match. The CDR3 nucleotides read TGTGCCAGCAGTTCCATCCGGGACAGCAATGAGCAGTTCTTC. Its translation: CASSSIRDSNEQFF.